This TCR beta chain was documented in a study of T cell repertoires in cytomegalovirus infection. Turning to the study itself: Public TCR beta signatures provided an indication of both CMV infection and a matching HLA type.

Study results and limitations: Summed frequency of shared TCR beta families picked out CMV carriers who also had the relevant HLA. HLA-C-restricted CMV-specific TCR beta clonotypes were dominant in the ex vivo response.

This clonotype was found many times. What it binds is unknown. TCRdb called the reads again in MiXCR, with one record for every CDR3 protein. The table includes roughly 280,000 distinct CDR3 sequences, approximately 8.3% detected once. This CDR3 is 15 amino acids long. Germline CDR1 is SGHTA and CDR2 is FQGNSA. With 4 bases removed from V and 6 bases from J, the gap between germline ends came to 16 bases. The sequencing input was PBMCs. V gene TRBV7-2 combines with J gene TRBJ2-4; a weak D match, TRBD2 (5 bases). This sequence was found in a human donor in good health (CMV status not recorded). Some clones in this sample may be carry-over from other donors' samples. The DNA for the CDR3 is TGTGCCAGCAGCTCTTTGACACCCGGGGTAAACATTCAGTACTTC. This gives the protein CASSSLTPGVNIQYF.